Shown below are 19 T cell receptor beta chains from a single sample sequenced in a study of cytomegalovirus exposure and HLA in healthy donors. The PCR contained 60 Vbeta and 13 Jbeta primers. Sequencing was performed with immunoSEQ multiplex PCR; in TCRdb, only in-frame clones are kept and a portion is missing. In all, the sample yields 100,000 to 150,000 clones. The sample consisted of PBMCs. The receptors shown here come from a man in his forties in good health and CMV-seronegative.

This chain connects TRBV5-4 to TRBJ2-5; D gene ambiguous. The germline V gene encodes CDR1 SGHNT and CDR2 YYREEE (reference sequence). The V end was cut by 0 bases, the J end by 1 base, with 4 bases between. There are 13 residues in the CDR3. The CDR3 here is CASSLALQETQYF. CDR3 nucleotides: TGTGCCAGCAGCTTGGCCCTCCAAGAGACCCAGTACTTC.

J is TRBJ1-1 and V is TRBV6-5; D not resolved. The V end lost 7 bases, the J end lost 4 bases, and 10 bases lay between the germline ends. The germline V gene has CDR1 MNHEY and CDR2 SVGAGI. This CDR3 contains 12 residues. The CDR3 DNA reads TGTGCCAGCACTGAGGCGGGCACTGAAGCTTTCTTT. Amino acid sequence: CASTEAGTEAFF.

The chain uses TRBV27 and TRBJ1-5; TRBD1 agrees at 7 bases. With V trimmed by 6 bases and J by 0 bases, 2 bases remained unmatched. The V gene's germline CDR1 is MNHEY and CDR2 SMNVEV (reference sequence). The CDR3 spans 14 residues. CDR3 nucleotides: TGTGCCAGCAGACAGGGGTATAGCAATCAGCCCCAGCATTTT. Amino acid sequence: CASRQGYSNQPQHF.

The gene calls are TRBV5-5 and TRBJ1-2; D not resolved. The V gene lost 0 bases and the J gene lost 7 bases, with 10 bases spanning the gap. There are 13 residues in the CDR3. CDR1 is SGHKS, CDR2 YYEKEE, per germline (reference sequence). CDR3 amino acids: CASSLANTFGYTF. CDR3 sequence (DNA): TGTGCCAGCAGCTTGGCGAATACATTTGGCTACACCTTC.

Written as DNA, the CDR3 is TGTGCCAGCAGCCTAACGGGACAGGGAGGCTATGGCTACACCTTC. As protein: CASSLTGQGGYGYTF. The chain uses TRBV7-2 and TRBJ1-2; the match to TRBD1 covers 9 bases. Germline values: CDR1 SGHTA, CDR2 FQGNSA. V lost 5 bases, J lost 4 bases, and 8 bases stayed unmatched. This CDR3 region has 15 residues.

This sequence joins TRBV6-1 and TRBJ2-5; D might be TRBD2 (5 bases). CDR1 and CDR2 from the germline V gene are MNHNS and SASEGT. The germline V and J ends were trimmed by 8 bases and 2 bases, with 6 bases remaining between them. There are 11 residues in the CDR3. CDR3 region: CASGGQETQYF. CDR3 in DNA: TGTGCCAGCGGAGGTCAAGAGACCCAGTACTTC.

The chain joins TRBV5-6 to TRBJ2-5, with 7 bases identical to TRBD1. V trimming: 4 bases; J trimming: 5 bases; junction bases outside the gene matches: 11. The CDR3 has 15 residues. CDR1 and CDR2 (germline): SGHDT, YYEEEE. CDR3 region: CASSKMTGLRETQYF. For the CDR3, the DNA is TGTGCCAGCAGCAAAATGACAGGGTTGAGGGAGACCCAGTACTTC.

V gene TRBV7-8 combines with J gene TRBJ1-2; D gene unclear. The germline V and J ends were trimmed by 2 bases and 0 bases, with 10 bases remaining between them. The CDR3 sequence is 15 residues long. Germline V gene lookup returns CDR1 SGHVS and CDR2 FQNEAQ. The CDR3 DNA follows: TGTGCCAGCAGCTTATCGGTCGAAACTAACTATGGCTACACCTTC. Translated, it gives CASSLSVETNYGYTF. Based on the CDR3 plus reference TRBV7-8 and TRBJ1-2, the full variable domain is GAGVSQSPRYKVAKRGQDVALRCDPISGHVSLFWYQQALGQGPEFLTYFQNEAQLDKSGLPSDRFFAERPEGSVSTLKIQRTQQEDSAVYLCASSLSVETNYGYTFGSGTRLTVV.

This chain uses TRBV11-3 with TRBJ2-1; D is unresolved. V was cut by 5 bases and J by 6 bases, with 11 bases left in between. Germline V lookup: CDR1 SGHNT, CDR2 YENEEA. The CDR3 runs to 13 residues. The CDR3 DNA sequence: TGTGCCAGCAGCCGAAGGCAGGTCAATGAGCAGTTCTTC. Residues: CASSRRQVNEQFF.

The chain is built from TRBV19 and TRBJ1-3, with D hard to call. V gave up 4 bases and J gave up 3 bases, with 10 bases separating them. The CDR3 has 14 residues. Germline CDR1 reads LNHDA; CDR2 reads SQIVND (reference sequence). The CDR3 is CASSKGGDGNTIYF. The CDR3 DNA reads as TGTGCCAGTAGTAAGGGAGGCGATGGAAACACCATATATTTT.

The V call is TRBV29-1, the J call TRBJ2-1; 7 bases line up with TRBD1. This CDR3 is built from 12 residues. The germline gives CDR1 SQVTM, CDR2 ANQGSEA. V trimming: 6 bases; J trimming: 3 bases; junction bases outside the gene matches: 2. CDR3: CSVGDSYNEQFF. In DNA, the CDR3 is TGCAGCGTGGGGGACAGCTACAATGAGCAGTTCTTC.

The V and J genes are TRBV5-4 and TRBJ2-7, with D tentatively TRBD1 (6 bases). From germline, CDR1 is SGHNT and CDR2 YYREEE (reference sequence). Trimming stripped 3 bases from V and 0 bases from J, with 16 bases between. This CDR3 comprises 16 residues. This chain's CDR3 is CASSSRGGPSSYEQYF. The CDR3 DNA is TGTGCCAGCAGCTCCCGAGGGGGACCCTCCTCCTACGAGCAGTACTTC.

The chain couples TRBV12-1 to TRBJ1-1. TRBV12-1 is termed a pseudogene. This CDR3 comprises 12 residues. The CDR3 protein is CASSFPGTEAFF. The CDR3 coding sequence is TGTGCCAGCAGCTTCCCCGGCACTGAAGCTTTCTTT.

The rearrangement links TRBV11-3 to TRBJ2-7; possibly TRBD2 for D (5 bases). CDR3 length equals 12 residues. Germline CDR1 reads SGHNT; CDR2 reads YENEEA. V lost 0 bases, J lost 6 bases, and 6 bases lay in between. The CDR3 coding sequence is TGTGCCAGCAGCTTAGACCGGGGCGAGCAGTACTTC. Residues: CASSLDRGEQYF. The whole variable domain, filled in from reference TRBV11-3 and TRBJ2-7, reads EAGVVQSPRYKIIEKKQPVAFWCNPISGHNTLYWYLQNLGQGPELLIRYENEEAVDDSQLPKDRFSAERLKGVDSTLKIQPAELGDSAVYLCASSLDRGEQYFGPGTRLTVT.

The chain links TRBV7-3 to TRBJ2-7; 10 bases are a match to TRBD1. Germline V gene lookup returns CDR1 SGHTA and CDR2 FQGTGA. The CDR3 is 15 amino acids. J gave up 5 bases and V 5 bases, and 9 bases lay outside the gene matches. CDR3 DNA: TGTGCCAGCAGCCCCCGGGACAGGGGAATACACGAGCAGTACTTC. Translating gives CASSPRDRGIHEQYF.

The chain has TRBV7-9 and TRBJ1-3; D possibly corresponds to TRBD1 (6 bases). The CDR3 is 14 residues long. CDR1 and CDR2 from the germline V gene are SEHNR and FQNEAQ (reference sequence). V lost 5 bases and J 2 bases, leaving 10 bases between the germline ends. The CDR3 DNA reads TGTGCCAGCAGCGGGGGGGGCCCTGGAAACACCATATATTTT. Translated: CASSGGGPGNTIYF.

The chain employs TRBV7-3 and TRBJ2-7, with D perhaps matching TRBD2 (7 bases). Between the trimmed V and J ends, which lost 0 bases and 3 bases, there was a span of 12 bases. This CDR3 has 15 residues. Per the germline V gene, CDR1 is SGHTA and CDR2 is FQGTGA. The CDR3: CASSLTGGRIYEQYF. The DNA of the CDR3 is TGTGCCAGCAGCTTAACGGGGGGGCGGATCTACGAGCAGTACTTC.

This CDR3 reads CASSLRLAGGRQYNEQFF. The CDR3 DNA follows: TGTGCCAGCAGCTTAAGACTAGCGGGAGGTCGCCAATACAATGAGCAGTTCTTC. The chain has TRBV7-8 and TRBJ2-1; TRBD2 matches 13 bases. Germline trimming cut 2 bases from V and 4 bases from J; bases unmatched to any gene: 8. CDR1 and CDR2 (germline): SGHVS, FQNEAQ. This CDR3 contains 18 residues. Looking up the rest from reference TRBV7-8 and TRBJ2-1 gives the full variable domain: GAGVSQSPRYKVAKRGQDVALRCDPISGHVSLFWYQQALGQGPEFLTYFQNEAQLDKSGLPSDRFFAERPEGSVSTLKIQRTQQEDSAVYLCASSLRLAGGRQYNEQFFGPGTRLTVL.

The V gene is TRBV10-2, the J gene TRBJ2-2; D ambiguous. The CDR3 loop spans 15 amino acids. Germline CDR1 reads WSHSY; CDR2 reads SAAADI. Trimming removed 4 bases at V and 2 bases at J, with 11 bases between. CDR3 residues: CASSGAPINTGELFF. CDR3 in DNA: TGCGCCAGCAGTGGGGCCCCGATCAACACCGGGGAGCTGTTTTTT.